The 13 T cell receptor beta chains in this list originate from one sample, sequenced in a study of shared clonotypes between healthy human individuals. Assay used: immunoSEQ multiplex PCR; TCRdb lists only in-frame clones, some missing. The top ten clones hold 1.5% of a sample with about 980,000 clones, over 75% of them seen once. Input material: memory CD4+ T cells sorted from blood. Subset here: CD45RA-negative fraction. The origin of the receptors is a man younger than 35 in good health.

The gene calls are TRBV11-2 and TRBJ2-1; TRBD1 agrees at 7 bases. Trimming at V came to 5 bases and at J to 0 bases, leaving 16 bases not matched to a gene. CDR1 is SGHAT, CDR2 FQNNGV, per germline. The CDR3 loop spans 19 amino acids. The DNA for the CDR3 is TGTGCCAGCAGCAGACCTGCCGGACAGGCTTTAAGCTCCTACAATGAGCAGTTCTTC. The encoded protein is CASSRPAGQALSSYNEQFF.

This chain joins TRBV5-6 and TRBJ2-5; D uncertain. Per germline, CDR1 SGHDT and CDR2 YYEEEE. V was trimmed by 2 bases and J by 0 bases, leaving 14 bases between them. The CDR3 has 16 amino acids. CDR3 residues: CASSFGRNLHQETQYF. CDR3 DNA sequence: TGTGCCAGCAGCTTCGGCAGGAATCTTCACCAAGAGACCCAGTACTTC.

Only one count was recorded for this clone. The CDR3 here is CASSLYGYEQYF. CDR3 coding DNA: TGTGCCAGCAGCTTATACGGTTACGAGCAGTACTTC. The rearrangement joins TRBV7-6 to TRBJ2-7; D uncertain. With 2 bases removed from V and 4 bases from J, the gap between germline ends came to 6 bases. Germline V gene lookup returns CDR1 SGHVS and CDR2 FNYEAQ. This CDR3 spans 12 amino acids.

This clone has just a few counts. The chain's CDR3 is CASTGISSGNTIYF. The CDR3, as DNA: TGTGCCAGCACCGGCATATCTTCTGGAAACACCATATATTTT. The chain joins TRBV28 to TRBJ1-3, with D unresolved. The CDR3 loop spans 14 amino acids. CDR1 and CDR2 (germline): MDHEN, SYDVKM. The V and J ends lost 7 bases and 1 base respectively, with 11 bases between them.

J is TRBJ1-4 and V is TRBV28; weak D call: TRBD1 (6 bases). Germline V gene data show CDR1 as MDHEN and CDR2 as SYDVKM. The CDR3 is made up of 15 amino acids. Trimming pared 4 bases from V and 7 bases from J, leaving 16 bases between. This CDR3 reads CASSSTSRGGEKLFF. The CDR3 DNA reads as TGTGCCAGCAGTTCCACTAGCAGGGGCGGTGAAAAACTGTTTTTT.

This chain links TRBV6-5 with TRBJ2-5; no firm D call. The CDR3 has 11 amino acids. Germline V CDR1 and CDR2: MNHEY, SVGAGI. Trimming shortened V by 2 bases and J by 7 bases, and 5 bases separated the two germline ends. Written as DNA, the CDR3 is TGTGCCAGCAGTTACGGATCGACCCAGTACTTC. It encodes CASSYGSTQYF.

CDR3 loop: CASSLILAGSTDTQYF. The CDR3 coding sequence is TGCGCCAGCAGCTTGATTCTAGCGGGGTCCACAGATACGCAGTATTTT. The V call is TRBV5-1, the J call TRBJ2-3, with 9 bases aligning to TRBD2. Germline V lookup: CDR1 SGHRS, CDR2 YFSETQ. The CDR3 runs 16 residues. V trimming: 1 base; J trimming: 2 bases; junction bases outside the gene matches: 5.

This clone occurred a few times. This CDR3 reads CASSLGASGGAWGIQYF. CDR3 DNA: TGTGCCAGCAGCTTGGGTGCTAGCGGGGGGGCCTGGGGCATTCAGTACTTC. This chain uses TRBV5-4 with TRBJ2-4, with 12 bases lining up with TRBD2. This CDR3 is built from 17 residues. Germline V gene sequence: CDR1 SGHNT, CDR2 YYREEE (reference sequence). The junction had 10 bases not matched to a gene; V was cut back by 0 bases and J by 9 bases.

The DNA for the CDR3 is TGTGCCTGGACGTCACAGGGGAATGAGCAGTTCTTC. It translates to CAWTSQGNEQFF. The chain couples TRBV30 to TRBJ2-1, with 7 bases aligning to TRBD1. Looked up from germline, CDR1 is GTSNPN and CDR2 is SVGIG (reference sequence). The CDR3 has 12 amino acids. Germline trimming cut 4 bases from V and 7 bases from J; bases unmatched to any gene: 4.

The chain recombines TRBV9 with TRBJ2-1, with D maybe TRBD2 (5 bases). The CDR3 loop spans 14 amino acids. Germline loops: CDR1 SGDLS, CDR2 YYNGEE. The germline V and J ends were trimmed by 0 bases and 6 bases, with 10 bases remaining between them. The CDR3, as DNA: TGTGCCAGCAGCGTAGGAGGGCAGAGCAATGAGCAGTTCTTC. As protein: CASSVGGQSNEQFF.

Worth noting for this clone: Other DNA sequences within the sample encode an identical CDR3. The V and J genes are TRBV7-2 and TRBJ2-5; the match to TRBD1 covers 7 bases. V shed 3 bases, J shed 4 bases, and the junction held 2 bases outside the gene matches. Germline-derived CDR1 and CDR2 are SGHTA and FQGNSA. The CDR3 loop spans 13 amino acids. DNA for the CDR3: TGTGCCAGCAGCTTCCCAGGGGGAGAGACCCAGTACTTC. This encodes CASSFPGGETQYF.

This clone was seen a single time. The rearrangement links TRBV4-2 to TRBJ2-3; a possible D gene is TRBD2 (6 bases). This CDR3 has 16 amino acids. CDR1 is LGHNA, CDR2 YNFKEQ, per germline. Trimming cost V 4 bases and J 1 base, with 15 bases left between them. The CDR3 reads CASSLREVAGTDTQYF. The CDR3 nucleotides are TGTGCCAGCAGCCTTCGTGAGGTAGCGGGCACAGATACGCAGTATTTT.

This clone was picked up many times. This chain joins TRBV28 and TRBJ1-4; 7 nucleotides agree with TRBD1. The junction had 9 bases not matched to a gene; V was cut back by 6 bases and J by 5 bases. The CDR3 contains 15 residues. Germline CDR1 MDHEN, CDR2 SYDVKM. The CDR3 protein is CASRTDRNKNEKLFF. CDR3 nucleotides: TGTGCCAGCAGAACGGACAGGAATAAGAATGAAAAACTGTTTTTT.